This entry lists 26 T cell receptor beta chains sequenced from one sample in a study of glioma-infiltrating T cells. Amplification of TCR alpha and beta CDR3 regions from RNA used iRepertoire nested multiplex PCR. TCRdb reanalysed the multiplex PCR reads using MiXCR and keeps one entry per CDR3 protein. The sample gives thousands of distinct CDR3 sequences, over 40% of which show up once; approximately 24% is in the top ten. Material: glioma tissue, nonneoplastic brain tissue, or PBMCs (not recorded which). These TCRs come from a human donor with low-grade glioma or glioblastoma, undergoing nonglioma brain surgery, or in good health (not recorded which).

The CDR3 is CASSLWDRSNQPQHF. The CDR3 bases are TGTGCCAGCAGTTTATGGGACAGAAGCAATCAGCCCCAGCATTTT. The chain carries TRBV12-3 or TRBV12-4 and TRBJ1-5, with 7 bases aligning to TRBD1. The CDR3 runs to 15 residues. J was trimmed by 1 base and V by 2 bases; bases with no gene match: 2.

This clonotype is large in the sample. V is TRBV28 and J is TRBJ1-6; D is possibly TRBD1 (5 bases). Trimming left V 7 bases short and J 13 bases short, with 14 bases between. Germline V gene lookup returns CDR1 MDHEN and CDR2 SYDVKM. This CDR3 spans 12 amino acids. The CDR3 is CASTPPRGPLHF. In DNA form, the CDR3 reads TGTGCCAGCACCCCCCCTCGGGGGCCCCTCCACTTT.

Relative to its sample, this clonotype is medium-sized. V is TRBV28 and J is TRBJ2-1; no reliable D call. V was pared by 6 bases and J by 6 bases, with 12 bases between. Per the germline V gene, CDR1 is MDHEN and CDR2 is SYDVKM. There are 13 residues in the CDR3. CDR3 amino acids: CASRLPGANEQFF. The CDR3 DNA is TGTGCCAGCAGGCTACCCGGCGCCAATGAGCAGTTCTTC.

This clonotype was seen at least ten times. CDR3: CASTPGGGPLNEQFF. The DNA for the CDR3 is TGTGCCAGCACCCCTGGGGGAGGGCCTCTCAATGAGCAGTTCTTC. The rearrangement joins TRBV7-6 to TRBJ2-1; 7 bases are a match to TRBD2. Unmatched junction bases numbered 12, after V lost 7 bases and J lost 6 bases. This CDR3 is built from 15 residues. CDR1 SGHVS and CDR2 FNYEAQ come from the germline V gene.

The chain is built from TRBV27 and TRBJ1-1; D is unresolved. V was shortened by 5 bases and J by 5 bases, with 15 bases between the two germline ends. Germline CDR1 reads MNHEY; CDR2 reads SMNVEV (reference sequence). The CDR3 covers 14 residues. CDR3 in amino acids: CASSPDSLGTEAFF. The CDR3 DNA is TGTGCCAGCAGTCCCGATTCCCTGGGGACTGAAGCTTTCTTT.

Ten or more counts support this clonotype. V and J are TRBV3-1 and TRBJ2-5; the D gene could be TRBD1 or TRBD2 (6 bases each). The germline CDR1 and CDR2 sequences are LGHDT and YNNKEL (reference sequence). This CDR3 spans 13 amino acids. CDR3 DNA sequence: TGTGCTGGGGGGCGGGGCCCTCAAGAGACCCAGTACTTC. Protein: CAGGRGPQETQYF.

The V gene is TRBV6-1, the J gene TRBJ2-1; D unresolved. CDR3 length: 8 amino acids. Germline V gene lookup returns CDR1 MNHNS and CDR2 SASEGT. V was pared by 8 bases and J by 14 bases, with 7 bases between. The CDR3 reads CASGEKFF. The CDR3, as DNA: TGTGCCAGCGGAGAGAAGTTCTTC.

This clonotype occurred many times. The chain links TRBV10-1 to TRBJ2-2; 7 bases align to TRBD2. V shed 3 bases and J 4 bases; nucleotides not matched to a gene: 2. CDR1 and CDR2 from the germline V gene are WNHNN and SYGVQD (reference sequence). The CDR3 has 14 residues. The CDR3 nucleotides are TGCGCCAGCAGTGAAGCGGGACTCACCGGGGAGCTGTTTTTT. Encoded protein: CASSEAGLTGELFF.

This clonotype was seen just once. The V and J genes are TRBV27 and TRBJ1-1; a possible D gene is TRBD1 (5 bases). There are 16 residues in the CDR3. Between the trimmed V and J ends, which lost 7 bases and 1 base, there was a span of 19 bases. Germline V gene lookup returns CDR1 MNHEY and CDR2 SMNVEV (reference sequence). The DNA for the CDR3 is TGTGCCAGCACCCCGTTTATGGGGCCCAAGAACACTGAAGCTTTCTTT. Its translation is CASTPFMGPKNTEAFF.

This clonotype was detected ten times or more. This chain links TRBV18 with TRBJ2-5, with D perhaps matching TRBD2 (6 bases). Per germline, CDR1 KGHSH and CDR2 LQKENI. The CDR3 contains 14 residues. Between the trimmed V and J ends, which lost 0 bases and 5 bases, there was a span of 10 bases. Written as DNA, the CDR3 is TGTGCCAGCTCACCACCGACTAGATGGGAGACCCAGTACTTC. Protein product: CASSPPTRWETQYF. Together with reference TRBV18 and TRBJ2-5, the CDR3 gives the full variable domain: NAGVMQNPRHLVRRRGQEARLRCSPMKGHSHVYWYRQLPEEGLKFMVYLQKENIIDESGMPKERFSAEFPKEGPSILRIQQVVRGDSAAYFCASSPPTRWETQYFGPGTRLLVL.

This clonotype was observed once. The junction shows a germline mismatch at one end, possibly a read error. The chain joins TRBV28 to TRBJ2-1; D is unresolved. In germline, CDR1 is MDHEN, CDR2 SYDVKM. The CDR3 runs 12 residues. The CDR3 spells CAGQSSYNDQFF. DNA of the CDR3: TGTGCCGGTCAAAGCTCCTACAATGACCAGTTCTTC.

This clonotype is medium-sized by share. The gene calls are TRBV6-1 and TRBJ2-3; 7 positions agree with TRBD2. V lost 5 bases, J lost 15 bases, and 17 bases stayed unmatched. The CDR3 loop spans 14 amino acids. Germline loops: CDR1 MNHNS, CDR2 SASEGT. CDR3 residues: CASSRSGTQPQLYF. The CDR3 DNA is TGTGCCAGCAGTCGAAGCGGGACCCAACCGCAGTTATATTTT.

This clonotype was counted at least ten times. The CDR3 is CASSDPWALEGYTF. CDR3 DNA sequence: TGTGCCAGCAGTGATCCCTGGGCCCTGGAAGGCTACACCTTC. The rearrangement uses TRBV6-1 and TRBJ1-2, with D uncertain. V was trimmed by 3 bases and J by 8 bases, leaving 16 bases between them. The CDR3 consists of 14 residues. CDR1 MNHNS and CDR2 SASEGT come from the germline V gene.

In the case of this clonotype: One end of the junction does not line up with germline, which may come from a read error. J is TRBJ2-7 and V is TRBV7-2; D is uncertain. This CDR3 is 12 amino acids long. Germline CDR1 reads SGHTA; CDR2 reads FQGNSA. The CDR3 region has the DNA TGTGCCGGCAGTTTAGGCGTTTACGAGCAGTACTTC. It is translated as CAGSLGVYEQYF.

The chain joins TRBV4-2 to TRBJ2-7, with unresolved D. From germline, CDR1 is LGHNA and CDR2 YNFKEQ. The length of the CDR3 is 14 residues. V dropped 0 bases and J dropped 0 bases, with 6 bases sitting between them. CDR3: CASSQETLSYEQYF. The CDR3 DNA is TGTGCCAGCAGCCAAGAGACGCTCTCCTACGAGCAGTACTTC.

This clonotype was observed at least ten times. This sequence joins TRBV10-3 and TRBJ1-1; weak D call: TRBD1 (6 bases). This CDR3 comprises 14 residues. V lost 2 bases, J lost 7 bases, and 14 bases lay in between. Germline V lookup: CDR1 ENHRY, CDR2 SYGVKD. The CDR3 is CAISETLGGSEAFF. The CDR3 coding sequence is TGTGCCATCAGTGAGACCTTAGGGGGTAGTGAAGCTTTCTTT.

This clonotype was counted between two and nine times. The J gene is TRBJ1-1, the V gene TRBV27; D gene unclear. The CDR3 loop spans 14 amino acids. The germline V and J ends were trimmed by 5 bases and 1 base, with 11 bases remaining between them. Germline lookup yields CDR1 MNHEY and CDR2 SMNVEV (reference sequence). The CDR3, as DNA: TGTGCCAGCAGTCCCCTCGGAGGGAACACTGAAGCTTTCTTT. Translated, it gives CASSPLGGNTEAFF.

The chain joins TRBV27 to TRBJ1-1, with D maybe TRBD1 (5 bases). The V and J ends lost 3 bases and 5 bases respectively, with 10 bases between them. Germline-derived CDR1 and CDR2 are MNHEY and SMNVEV (reference sequence). This CDR3 spans 13 amino acids. The CDR3 DNA sequence: TGTGCCAGCAGTTTGGTCGGGGGAACTGAAGCTTTCTTT. Protein: CASSLVGGTEAFF.

The chain couples TRBV28 to TRBJ2-7; maybe TRBD2 (6 bases). V lost 1 base to trimming and J lost 3 bases, with 10 bases between them. The CDR3 is 14 amino acids. Germline V lookup: CDR1 MDHEN, CDR2 SYDVKM. In DNA, the CDR3 is TGTGCCAGCAGTTTATCTTGGGGAGGCTACGAGCAGTACTTC. This gives the protein CASSLSWGGYEQYF.

In this sample, this clonotype turned up a few times. The chain carries TRBV29-1 and TRBJ2-5; maybe TRBD1 (6 bases). Trimming left V 7 bases short and J 0 bases short, with 18 bases between. Per germline, CDR1 SQVTM and CDR2 ANQGSEA. The CDR3 loop spans 15 amino acids. The CDR3 loop reads CSADPGHSYQETQYF. DNA for the CDR3: TGCAGCGCCGATCCGGGACATTCGTACCAAGAGACCCAGTACTTC.

This clonotype was recorded once. V is TRBV20-1 and J is TRBJ2-7, with TRBD2 matching over 13 bases. V shed 6 bases, J shed 4 bases, and the junction held 9 bases outside the gene matches. Germline CDR1 reads DFQATT; CDR2 reads SNEGSKA (reference sequence). CDR3 length: 15 residues. The CDR3 reads CSAVPGTSGEYEQYF. CDR3 in DNA: TGCAGTGCCGTACCCGGGACTAGCGGGGAATACGAGCAGTACTTC.

This clonotype was detected only a few times. V and J are TRBV20-1 and TRBJ2-1; TRBD2 matches 8 bases. V shed 5 bases and J 7 bases; nucleotides not matched to a gene: 10. This CDR3 has 14 amino acids. Germline lookup yields CDR1 DFQATT and CDR2 SNEGSKA (reference sequence). The CDR3 nucleotides read TGCAGTGCTCCGATAGCGGGATCAAGGAATGAGCAGTTCTTC. This translates into CSAPIAGSRNEQFF.

Concerning this clonotype: Its ends do not fully match the called genes, so a read error is possible. The V call is TRBV6-1, the J call TRBJ1-2; D possibly corresponds to TRBD1 (5 bases). Germline V gene lookup returns CDR1 MNHNS and CDR2 SASEGT. The CDR3 sequence is 13 residues long. The CDR3 loop is CASAMGPQYGHTF. The CDR3 bases are TGTGCCAGCGCAATGGGACCCCAATATGGCCACACCTTC.

The chain has TRBV9 and TRBJ1-2; D is perhaps TRBD1 (6 bases). The ends were cut back, 5 bases at V and 8 bases at J, with 13 bases in the middle. The germline V gene encodes CDR1 SGDLS and CDR2 YYNGEE. The CDR3 spans 12 residues. The CDR3 region has the DNA TGTGCCAGCAGTCTTAACAGGGAGGGCTACACCTTC. Encoded protein: CASSLNREGYTF.

This clonotype was recorded many times. V is TRBV7-9 and J is TRBJ2-2; D not resolved. The CDR3 is 15 amino acids. Germline lookup yields CDR1 SEHNR and CDR2 FQNEAQ (reference sequence). V lost 5 bases and J 4 bases, leaving 14 bases between the germline ends. The CDR3 protein is CASSPETFGTGELFF. The CDR3 coding sequence is TGTGCCAGCAGCCCCGAGACGTTCGGCACCGGGGAGCTGTTTTTT.

This clonotype has at least ten counts. A much larger clone differs from this one at a single base, so this may be a read error. The chain recombines TRBV20-1 with TRBJ1-4, with D hard to call. The CDR3 loop spans 12 amino acids. Germline V gene lookup returns CDR1 DFQATT and CDR2 SNEGSKA (reference sequence). The DNA for the CDR3 is TGCGGTGCTCTGCAGCGTGCCGCAAAACTGTTTTTT. Translating it yields CGALQRAAKLFF.